This T cell receptor beta chain was retrieved from a study of blood T cell repertoires in COVID-19. Profiled with immunoSEQ multiplex PCR; TCRdb holds only in-frame clones, not every one. The data hold about 480,000 clones, with more than 75% observed a single time. J was trimmed by 0 bases and V by 4 bases; bases with no gene match: 4. Germline assignment: CDR1 LNHDA and CDR2 SQIVND (reference sequence). The CDR3 is 15 amino acids. The clonotype comes from a woman in her thirties or forties who had recovered from COVID-19. Sequenced input: PBMCs or T cells enriched from blood (not recorded which). The rearrangement joins TRBV19 to TRBJ1-1, with 8 bases that match TRBD1. CDR3 region: CASSRTGGLNTEAFF. CDR3 coding DNA: TGTGCCAGTAGTAGAACAGGGGGATTGAACACTGAAGCTTTCTTT.